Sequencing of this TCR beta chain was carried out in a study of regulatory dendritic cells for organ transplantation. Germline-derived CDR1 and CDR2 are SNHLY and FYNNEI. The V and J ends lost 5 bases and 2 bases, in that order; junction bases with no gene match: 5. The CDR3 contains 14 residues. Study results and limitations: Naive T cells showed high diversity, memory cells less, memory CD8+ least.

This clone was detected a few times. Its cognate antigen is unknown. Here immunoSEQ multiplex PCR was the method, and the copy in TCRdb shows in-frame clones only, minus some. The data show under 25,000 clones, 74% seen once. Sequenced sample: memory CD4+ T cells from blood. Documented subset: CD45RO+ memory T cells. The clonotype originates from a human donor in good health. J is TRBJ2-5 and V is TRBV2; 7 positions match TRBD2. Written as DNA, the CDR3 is TGTGCCAGCAGTCCGTGGGGGGGACAAGAGACCCAGTACTTC. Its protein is CASSPWGGQETQYF.